The 13 T cell receptor beta chains given below trace back to one sample, sequenced in a study of regulatory T cells in long-lasting Graves disease. Time point here: persistent/refractory GD, antithyroid drugs over 5 years with positive TRAb. Construction of the TCR library relied on RNA isolated from PBMCs. In building TCR beta libraries, iRepertoire HTBI primers were used together with Arm-PCR of CDR3 regions. TCRdb analysed the multiplex PCR reads with MiXCR anew, one entry per CDR3 protein. This repertoire shows 350,000 to 450,000 distinct CDR3 sequences, about 23% found once; its top ten account for about 27%. Sequenced material: peripheral blood mononuclear cells (PBMCs), taken when the disease was refractory, from a patient treated with antithyroid drugs. All receptors derive from a woman aged 40-49 years with Graves disease.

This CDR3 is CASRGMRGAYNEQFF. The DNA for the CDR3 is TGTGCCAGCAGGGGGATGCGGGGGGCCTACAATGAGCAGTTCTTC. The V call is TRBV2, the J call TRBJ2-1; 8 nucleotides match TRBD2. The CDR3 spans 15 residues. Germline V gene data show CDR1 as SNHLY and CDR2 as FYNNEI. V shed 6 bases and J 2 bases; nucleotides not matched to a gene: 6.

This clonotype showed up many times. CDR3 region: CASSQGDRGNSPLHF. CDR3 nucleotide sequence: TGTGCCAGCAGCCAAGGGGACAGGGGGAATTCACCCCTCCACTTT. V gene TRBV3-1 combines with J gene TRBJ1-6; 11 bases align to TRBD1. The V gene end was trimmed by 1 base and the J gene end by 7 bases; junction bases not matched to a gene: 0. Germline loops: CDR1 LGHDT, CDR2 YNNKEL (reference sequence). This CDR3 is 15 amino acids long.

This clonotype has just a few counts. The chain is built from TRBV19 and TRBJ2-7, with D possibly called TRBD1 or TRBD2 (5 bases each). Trimming shortened V by 5 bases and J by 1 base, and 12 bases separated the two germline ends. Germline V gene sequence: CDR1 LNHDA, CDR2 SQIVND (reference sequence). This CDR3 spans 14 amino acids. The CDR3 region has the DNA TGTGCCAGTAGTCGGGGCCACCCTTCCTACGAGCAGTACTTC. It yields the protein CASSRGHPSYEQYF.

J is TRBJ2-7 and V is TRBV19, with TRBD2 matching over 7 bases. The CDR3 runs to 15 residues. V dropped 5 bases and J dropped 2; count of bases not matched to a gene: 9. CDR1 is LNHDA and CDR2 is SQIVND in the germline V gene (reference sequence). The CDR3 is CASSLDLGGTYEQYF. CDR3 sequence (DNA): TGTGCCAGTAGTCTCGATCTGGGGGGGACCTACGAGCAGTACTTC.

This clonotype was observed a single time. This may stem from a read error, because a much larger clone lies one nucleotide away. V is TRBV24-1 and J is TRBJ1-5, with D unclear. V was shortened by 10 bases and J by 1 base, with 10 bases between the two germline ends. In germline, CDR1 is KGHDR, CDR2 SFDVKD. This CDR3 spans 13 amino acids. CDR3 DNA sequence: TGTGCCACAAGCGTAGGGAGCAATCAGCCCCAGCATTTT. This encodes CATSVGSNQPQHF.

The genes are TRBV28 and TRBJ1-5; the D is unclear. Trimming removed 7 bases at V and 0 bases at J, with 13 bases between. The CDR3 length is 15 residues. Germline CDR1 MDHEN, CDR2 SYDVKM. CDR3 loop: CASTLGFYSNQPQHF. DNA of the CDR3: TGTGCCAGCACCCTTGGATTCTATAGCAATCAGCCCCAGCATTTT.

The chain joins TRBV11-2 to TRBJ2-3; no reliable D call. This CDR3 has 11 residues. The germline V and J ends were trimmed by 4 bases and 8 bases, with 7 bases remaining between them. Germline assignment: CDR1 SGHAT and CDR2 FQNNGV. As DNA, the CDR3 is TGTGCCAGCAGCTCTTGGAGTACGCAGTATTTT. Translated, it gives CASSSWSTQYF.

This clonotype was picked up many times. CDR3 nucleotide sequence: TGTGCCAGCAGCTTATTGGGACAGGCGAGCTCACCCCTCCACTTT. Its protein product is CASSLLGQASSPLHF. The genes are TRBV7-9 and TRBJ1-6; TRBD1 matches 8 bases. Losses at the gene ends were 2 bases for V and 10 bases for J; bases not matched to a gene: 7. CDR3 length equals 15 residues. Germline V gives CDR1 SEHNR, CDR2 FQNEAQ (reference sequence).

This clonotype was seen ten or more times. V is TRBV7-8 and J is TRBJ2-5; D ambiguous. This CDR3 is 15 amino acids long. The germline V gene encodes CDR1 SGHVS and CDR2 FQNEAQ. Trimming took 5 bases from V and 4 from J, leaving 17 bases between them. The CDR3 spells CASSRPFPRRETQYF. CDR3 coding DNA: TGTGCCAGCAGCCGCCCTTTCCCCCGAAGAGAGACCCAGTACTTC.

This clonotype was counted a few times. The chain joins TRBV2 to TRBJ1-4, with D perhaps matching TRBD1 (6 bases). The CDR3 extends over 16 amino acids. The germline gives CDR1 SNHLY, CDR2 FYNNEI. With 1 base removed from V and 2 bases from J, the gap between germline ends came to 11 bases. The DNA for the CDR3 is TGTGCCAGCAGTGAAGGGGCGGGGGCGACTAATGAAAAACTGTTTTTT. Translation gives CASSEGAGATNEKLFF. The full variable domain, completed using reference TRBV2 and TRBJ1-4, is EPEVTQTPSHQVTQMGQEVILRCVPISNHLYFYWYRQILGQKVEFLVSFYNNEISEKSEIFDDQFSVERPDGSNFTLKIRSTKLEDSAMYFCASSEGAGATNEKLFFGSGTQLSVL.

This clonotype has more than one count but fewer than ten. The chain links TRBV28 to TRBJ2-1, with D possibly TRBD2 on 5 matching bases. The CDR3 is 15 residues long. Trimming left V 10 bases short and J 0 bases short, with 16 bases between. From germline, CDR1 is MDHEN and CDR2 SYDVKM. CDR3 DNA: TGTGCCACCGCGGGTGGATGGAGCTCCTACAATGAGCAGTTCTTC. Its protein product is CATAGGWSSYNEQFF.

V is TRBV27 and J is TRBJ2-5, with 9 bases matching TRBD2. The CDR3 extends over 17 amino acids. Trimming removed 7 bases from V and 4 bases from J; junction bases left unmatched: 16. Germline loops: CDR1 MNHEY, CDR2 SMNVEV (reference sequence). The CDR3 DNA reads TGTGCCAGCAAGGGGGCTAGCGGGATTCTACAGGGAGAGACCCAGTACTTC. Its translation is CASKGASGILQGETQYF.

This clonotype was picked up a small number of times. The V and J genes are TRBV10-2 and TRBJ1-2, with no clear D. This CDR3 is 14 amino acids long. Germline CDR1 is WSHSY and CDR2 is SAAADI. The ends were cut back, 2 bases at V and 5 bases at J, with 12 bases in the middle. CDR3 sequence reads: CASSEKGLRYGYTF. CDR3 nucleotide sequence: TGCGCCAGCAGTGAGAAAGGACTTCGGTATGGCTACACCTTC.